These 28 T cell receptor beta chains were sequenced from one sample in a study of T cells after yellow fever vaccination. TCRdb used MiXCR to reprocess the 5' RACE reads, holding one entry per CDR3 protein. This sample has roughly 350,000 distinct CDR3 sequences, with approximately 4% found just once. This specimen was PBMCs, taken 5 days after the yellow fever booster vaccination. These receptors all stem from a man between 18 and 29 years old who received the YFV17D yellow fever vaccine.

The chain is built from TRBV20-1 and TRBJ2-5; D possibly corresponds to TRBD2 (5 bases). This CDR3 contains 14 residues. Trimming took 1 base from V and 2 from J, leaving 11 bases between them. Germline CDR1 and CDR2: DFQATT and SNEGSKA (reference sequence). CDR3 amino acids: CSARVASFQETQYF. The CDR3 nucleotides are TGCAGTGCTAGAGTCGCTAGCTTTCAAGAGACCCAGTACTTC.

This clonotype showed up many times. The chain is built from TRBV20-1 and TRBJ2-5; the match to TRBD1 covers 7 bases. Germline CDR1 reads DFQATT; CDR2 reads SNEGSKA (reference sequence). The CDR3 loop spans 14 amino acids. V was clipped by 0 bases and J by 5 bases; unmatched bases: 6. Here the CDR3 DNA reads TGCAGTGCTAGAGATACCCGCAGGGGGGAGACCCAGTACTTC. It specifies CSARDTRRGETQYF.

This clonotype was detected only a few times. The CDR3 sequence is CASMTGETQYF. The CDR3 DNA follows: TGCGCCAGTATGACAGGCGAGACCCAGTACTTC. The chain has TRBV5-1 and TRBJ2-5; tentative D call: TRBD1 (6 bases). The CDR3 is 11 amino acids. CDR1 is SGHRS, CDR2 YFSETQ, per germline. Trimming took off 8 bases at V and 5 bases at J, with 10 bases between the two ends. The whole variable domain, filled in from reference TRBV5-1 and TRBJ2-5, reads KAGVTQTPRYLIKTRGQQVTLSCSPISGHRSVSWYQQTPGQGLQFLFEYFSETQRNKGNFPGRFSGRQFSNSRSEMNVSTLELGDSALYLCASMTGETQYFGPGTRLLVL.

V is TRBV5-1 and J is TRBJ2-3; 14 bases fit TRBD2. The J segment lost 2 bases and the V segment lost 3 bases, leaving 5 bases of the junction unmatched. Germline V gene data show CDR1 as SGHRS and CDR2 as YFSETQ. The CDR3 runs 17 residues. Written as DNA, the CDR3 is TGCGCCAGCAGCTGGGGACTAGCGGGGGAGACCACAGATACGCAGTATTTT. It encodes CASSWGLAGETTDTQYF.

Ten or more counts support this clonotype. The chain employs TRBV6-1 and TRBJ1-5; D ambiguous. The CDR3 contains 16 residues. V lost 6 bases, J lost 2 bases, and 17 bases lay in between. The germline gives CDR1 MNHNS, CDR2 SASEGT. The CDR3 spells CASSRGWSLGNQPQHF. The CDR3 nucleotides are TGTGCCAGCAGCCGAGGGTGGTCCTTGGGCAATCAGCCCCAGCATTTT.

The rearrangement uses TRBV25-1 and TRBJ2-2, with D perhaps matching TRBD2 (5 bases). V was clipped by 8 bases and J by 7 bases, with 14 bases between them. Germline V CDR1 and CDR2: MGHDK, SYGVNS. This CDR3 spans 13 amino acids. CDR3 DNA: TGTGCCAGCCGACCCTCGAGCGGCGGGGAGCTGTTTTTT. This sequence encodes CASRPSSGGELFF.

The genes are TRBV28 and TRBJ1-5; D is uncertain. The CDR3 sequence is 12 residues long. V was clipped by 7 bases and J by 1 base, with 5 bases between them. Per the germline V gene, CDR1 is MDHEN and CDR2 is SYDVKM. For the CDR3, the DNA is TGTGCCAGCACCGGGAGCAATCAGCCCCAGCATTTT. This sequence encodes CASTGSNQPQHF.

The rearrangement joins TRBV6-5 to TRBJ2-6; D remains ambiguous. Germline lookup yields CDR1 MNHEY and CDR2 SVGAGI. The CDR3 loop spans 15 amino acids. Trimming removed 6 bases at V and 0 bases at J, with 9 bases between. DNA for the CDR3: TGTGCCAGCAGCCCGGCCAGCTCTGGGGCCAACGTCCTGACTTTC. Residues: CASSPASSGANVLTF.

The V and J genes are TRBV12-3 or TRBV12-4 and TRBJ2-3, with 7 bases fitting TRBD2. J gave up 5 bases and V 7 bases, and 12 bases lay outside the gene matches. The CDR3 has 15 amino acids. The CDR3: CASTQRGGGVDTQYF. The CDR3 nucleotides read TGTGCCAGCACCCAACGTGGCGGGGGTGTAGATACGCAGTATTTT.

The V call is TRBV9, the J call TRBJ2-3, with D perhaps matching TRBD2 (6 bases). CDR3 length: 15 amino acids. The V gene's germline CDR1 is SGDLS and CDR2 YYNGEE. V shed 3 bases and J shed 1 base, with 12 bases lying between them. CDR3 in amino acids: CASSDYGTRTDTQYF. The DNA of the CDR3 is TGTGCCAGCAGCGACTACGGGACTCGCACAGATACGCAGTATTTT.

This clonotype was seen ten or more times. An end of the junction differs from the germline gene, which may be a read error. DNA of the CDR3: TGTGCCATCAGTGGCGGGCGGACAGGGACCTATAGCTACACCTTC. Translation gives CAISGGRTGTYSYTF. The rearrangement uses TRBV10-3 and TRBJ1-2, with TRBD1 matching over 8 bases. The CDR3 totals 15 residues. The V gene's germline CDR1 is ENHRY and CDR2 SYGVKD.

V gene TRBV12-3 or TRBV12-4 combines with J gene TRBJ1-2; the match to TRBD1 covers 8 bases. The CDR3 is 16 residues long. Trimming removed 6 bases from V and 5 bases from J; junction bases left unmatched: 14. The chain's CDR3 is CASRPGTGQDRYGYTF. The DNA for the CDR3 is TGTGCCAGCAGGCCGGGGACAGGCCAAGATCGGTATGGCTACACCTTC.

This clonotype was counted only a few times. V usage is TRBV19 and J usage is TRBJ1-1; no firm D call. This CDR3 region has 13 residues. Germline V CDR1 and CDR2: LNHDA, SQIVND (reference sequence). The V and J ends lost 1 base and 1 base respectively, with 4 bases between them. The DNA for the CDR3 is TGTGCCAGTAGTATAGGGGCGAACACTGAAGCTTTCTTT. Its protein is CASSIGANTEAFF. Using reference TRBV19 and TRBJ1-1 for the parts outside the CDR3, the full variable domain is DGGITQSPKYLFRKEGQNVTLSCEQNLNHDAMYWYRQDPGQGLRLIYYSQIVNDFQKGDIAEGYSVSREKKESFPLTVTSAQKNPTAFYLCASSIGANTEAFFGQGTRLTVV.

This clonotype occurred a few times. The CDR3 reads CASSEGQNLPYEQYV. In nucleotides, the CDR3 is TGCGCCAGCAGTGAAGGACAGAACTTACCCTACGAGCAGTACGTC. The V and J genes are TRBV10-1 and TRBJ2-7; possibly TRBD1 for D (6 bases). The CDR3 covers 15 residues. The V and J ends lost 3 bases and 2 bases respectively, with 14 bases between them. Looked up from germline, CDR1 is WNHNN and CDR2 is SYGVQD (reference sequence).

This clonotype occurred many times. V usage is TRBV18 and J usage is TRBJ2-6; D is uncertain. The CDR3 length is 15 residues. Germline loops: CDR1 KGHSH, CDR2 LQKENI. V lost 1 base to trimming and J lost 2 bases, with 6 bases between them. The CDR3 bases are TGTGCCAGCTCACCACTGGGGACTGGGGCCAACGTCCTGACTTTC. Protein: CASSPLGTGANVLTF.

This clonotype was seen more than once but under ten times. This chain connects TRBV5-8 to TRBJ1-2; D is unresolved. The CDR3 totals 13 residues. Trimming shortened V by 4 bases and J by 2 bases, and 9 bases separated the two germline ends. Germline V gene data show CDR1 as SGHTS and CDR2 as YDEGEE. Written as DNA, the CDR3 is TGTGCCAGCAGCGTGGACGGAAACTATGGCTACACCTTC. Translation: CASSVDGNYGYTF.

This clonotype appeared a few times. The chain combines TRBV7-9 with TRBJ2-3; tentative D call: TRBD1 (6 bases). Germline lookup yields CDR1 SEHNR and CDR2 FQNEAQ (reference sequence). CDR3 length: 12 residues. Trimming pared 5 bases from V and 7 bases from J, leaving 10 bases between. CDR3: CASSPGTNTQYF. The CDR3 coding sequence is TGTGCCAGCAGCCCGGGGACAAATACGCAGTATTTT.

The chain carries TRBV12-3 or TRBV12-4 and TRBJ1-2, with D perhaps matching TRBD1 (5 bases). V was pared by 2 bases and J by 4 bases, with 8 bases between. The CDR3 runs 13 residues. The CDR3 here is CASSLKGSYGYTF. CDR3 DNA: TGTGCCAGCAGTTTAAAGGGGTCCTATGGCTACACCTTC.

This clonotype was counted only a few times. The chain links TRBV23-1 to TRBJ1-3; no definite D call. TRBV23-1 is an open reading frame, and its role is uncertain. The V and J ends lost 6 bases and 0 bases respectively, with 21 bases between them. The CDR3 length is 18 residues. The CDR3 bases are TGCGCCAGCAGCCAAGGGCCCCGGAGGCAGAGCTCTGGAAACACCATATATTTT. It is translated as CASSQGPRRQSSGNTIYF.

This chain links TRBV2 with TRBJ2-1, with 11 nucleotides matching TRBD2. V shed 11 bases, J shed 3 bases, and the junction held 3 bases outside the gene matches. Germline V gene data show CDR1 as SNHLY and CDR2 as FYNNEI. The CDR3 has 13 amino acids. CDR3 amino acids: CAGTSGVYNEQFF. The CDR3 DNA sequence: TGTGCCGGGACTAGCGGAGTCTACAATGAGCAGTTCTTC.

This clonotype occurred a few times. V gene TRBV9 combines with J gene TRBJ1-2, with a tentative D call TRBD1 (5 bases). Deletions cut 1 base from V and 4 bases from J, with 14 bases between. Germline loops: CDR1 SGDLS, CDR2 YYNGEE. The CDR3 contains 15 residues. CDR3 nucleotides: TGTGCCAGCAGCGTAACGAGCGGGGGGTTCTATGGCTACACCTTC. The encoded protein is CASSVTSGGFYGYTF. The full variable domain, completed using reference TRBV9 and TRBJ1-2, is DSGVTQTPKHLITATGQRVTLRCSPRSGDLSVYWYQQSLDQGLQFLIQYYNGEERAKGNILERFSAQQFPDLHSELNLSSLELGDSALYFCASSVTSGGFYGYTFGSGTRLTVV.

The sample holds a few counts of this clonotype. The chain joins TRBV6-5 to TRBJ2-1; perhaps TRBD2 as D (6 bases). The CDR3 contains 16 residues. Germline V gene sequence: CDR1 MNHEY, CDR2 SVGAGI. Deletions cut 5 bases from V and 12 bases from J, with 26 bases between. For the CDR3, the DNA is TGTGCCAGCAGTAATATTCACCCGGGAGCCCCAATGGGGCAGTTCTTC. Amino acid sequence: CASSNIHPGAPMGQFF.

This clonotype was seen only a few times. The rearrangement joins TRBV4-1 to TRBJ2-5, with 9 bases fitting TRBD1. V trimming: 0 bases; J trimming: 7 bases; junction bases outside the gene matches: 6. The CDR3 is 15 residues long. Looked up from germline, CDR1 is MGHRA and CDR2 is YSYEKL. CDR3 bases: TGCGCCAGCAGCCAAGAACGGGACAGGGCGTGGACCCAGTACTTC. Its protein is CASSQERDRAWTQYF.

This clonotype came up a few times. The chain combines TRBV7-9 with TRBJ1-4, with D tentatively TRBD1 (6 bases). Trimming removed 4 bases from V and 8 bases from J, with 17 bases in between. From germline, CDR1 is SEHNR and CDR2 FQNEAQ (reference sequence). The CDR3 has 15 amino acids. CDR3 in amino acids: CASSSRGMGIEKLFF. DNA for the CDR3: TGTGCCAGCAGCTCGAGGGGGATGGGGATCGAAAAACTGTTTTTT.

There are many counts of this clonotype. The chain carries TRBV4-2 and TRBJ2-2; TRBD2 agrees at 10 bases. The V segment lost 0 bases and the J segment 5 bases; nucleotides outside the gene matches: 6. The germline CDR1 and CDR2 sequences are LGHNA and YNFKEQ. The CDR3 has 17 amino acids. The CDR3 protein is CASSQEILAGWTGELFF. In DNA, the CDR3 is TGTGCCAGCAGCCAAGAAATACTAGCGGGGTGGACCGGGGAGCTGTTTTTT.

This clonotype occurred many times. The chain combines TRBV6-5 with TRBJ1-2, with D unresolved. The CDR3 length is 14 residues. Germline CDR1 reads MNHEY; CDR2 reads SVGAGI. Trimming shortened V by 0 bases and J by 0 bases, and 5 bases separated the two germline ends. CDR3 DNA sequence: TGTGCCAGCAGTTACTCCCAGCCTAACTATGGCTACACCTTC. This sequence encodes CASSYSQPNYGYTF.

This clonotype was observed many times. The chain employs TRBV20-1 and TRBJ1-5, with D possibly TRBD1 on 5 matching bases. CDR1 DFQATT and CDR2 SNEGSKA come from the germline V gene (reference sequence). The CDR3 has 12 amino acids. V dropped 2 bases and J dropped 8 bases, with 10 bases sitting between them. CDR3 amino acids: CSARYGAEPQHF. The CDR3 coding sequence is TGCAGTGCTAGATATGGGGCGGAGCCCCAGCATTTT.

This clonotype was recorded a few times. The V call is TRBV20-1, the J call TRBJ2-2; tentative D call: TRBD2 (5 bases). The germline V gene encodes CDR1 DFQATT and CDR2 SNEGSKA (reference sequence). This CDR3 comprises 11 residues. For the CDR3, the DNA is TGCAGCGGGGCGAACACCGGGGAGCTGTTTTTT. The encoded protein is CSGANTGELFF.